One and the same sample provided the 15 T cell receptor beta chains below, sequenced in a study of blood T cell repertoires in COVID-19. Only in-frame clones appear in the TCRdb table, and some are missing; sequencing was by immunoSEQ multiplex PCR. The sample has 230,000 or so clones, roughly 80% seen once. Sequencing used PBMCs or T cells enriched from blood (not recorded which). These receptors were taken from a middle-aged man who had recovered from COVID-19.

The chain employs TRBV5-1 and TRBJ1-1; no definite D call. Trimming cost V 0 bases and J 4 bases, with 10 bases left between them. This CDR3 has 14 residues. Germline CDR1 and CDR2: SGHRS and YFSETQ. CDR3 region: CASSLERVRTEAFF. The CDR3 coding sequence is TGCGCCAGCAGCTTGGAGCGGGTCCGCACTGAAGCTTTCTTT.

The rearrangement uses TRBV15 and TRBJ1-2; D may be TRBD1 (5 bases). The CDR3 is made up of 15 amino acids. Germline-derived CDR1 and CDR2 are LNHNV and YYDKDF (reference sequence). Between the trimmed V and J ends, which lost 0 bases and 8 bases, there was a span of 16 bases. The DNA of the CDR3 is TGTGCCACCAGCAGAGATTCTGTGCAGGGTCGGGGCTACACCTTC. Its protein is CATSRDSVQGRGYTF.

The CDR3 region is CASSKDRTGGLVRGYTF. The CDR3 bases are TGTGCCAGCAGCAAAGATCGTACAGGGGGCTTAGTCCGTGGCTACACCTTC. V and J are TRBV21-1 and TRBJ1-2; the table assigns TRBD1, which was not confirmed against the DNA. TRBV21-1 is shown as a pseudogene. The CDR3 loop spans 17 amino acids.

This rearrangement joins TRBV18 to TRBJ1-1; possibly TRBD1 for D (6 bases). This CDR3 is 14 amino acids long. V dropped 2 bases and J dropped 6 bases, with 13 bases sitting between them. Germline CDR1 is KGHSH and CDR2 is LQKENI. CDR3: CASSPTAGESEAFF. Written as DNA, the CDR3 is TGTGCCAGCTCACCAACGGCAGGGGAATCTGAAGCTTTCTTT.

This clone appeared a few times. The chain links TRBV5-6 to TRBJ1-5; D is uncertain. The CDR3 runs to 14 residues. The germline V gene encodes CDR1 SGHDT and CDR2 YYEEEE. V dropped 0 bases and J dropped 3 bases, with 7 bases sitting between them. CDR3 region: CASSLGGYNQPQHF. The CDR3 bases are TGTGCCAGCAGCTTGGGAGGGTACAATCAGCCCCAGCATTTT.

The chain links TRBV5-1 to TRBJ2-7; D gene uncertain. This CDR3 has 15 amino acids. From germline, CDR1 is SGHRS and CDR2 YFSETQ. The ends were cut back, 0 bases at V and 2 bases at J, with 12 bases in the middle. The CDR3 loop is CASSLGGPPAYEQYF. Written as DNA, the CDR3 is TGCGCCAGCAGCTTGGGCGGCCCCCCGGCCTACGAGCAGTACTTC.

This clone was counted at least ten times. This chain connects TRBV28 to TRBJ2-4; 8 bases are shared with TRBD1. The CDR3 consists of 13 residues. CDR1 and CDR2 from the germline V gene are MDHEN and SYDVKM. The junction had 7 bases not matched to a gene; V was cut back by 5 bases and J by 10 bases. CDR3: CASSADREVIQYF. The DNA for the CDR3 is TGTGCCAGCAGTGCGGACAGGGAAGTAATTCAGTACTTC.

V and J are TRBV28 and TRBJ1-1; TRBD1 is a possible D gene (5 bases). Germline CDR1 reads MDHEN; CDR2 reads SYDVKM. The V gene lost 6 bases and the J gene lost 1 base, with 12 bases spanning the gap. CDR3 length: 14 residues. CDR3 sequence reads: CASRGPLGNTEAFF. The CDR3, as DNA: TGTGCCAGCAGGGGGCCCCTAGGGAACACTGAAGCTTTCTTT.

The CDR3 reads CASSLGRQLRPQHF. CDR3 sequence (DNA): TGTGCCAGCAGCTTAGGTAGACAGCTCCGGCCCCAGCATTTT. This sequence joins TRBV7-8 and TRBJ1-5, with D possibly being TRBD1 (5 bases). Trimming left V 1 base short and J 9 bases short, with 13 bases between. The CDR3 extends over 14 amino acids. The germline CDR1 and CDR2 sequences are SGHVS and FQNEAQ.

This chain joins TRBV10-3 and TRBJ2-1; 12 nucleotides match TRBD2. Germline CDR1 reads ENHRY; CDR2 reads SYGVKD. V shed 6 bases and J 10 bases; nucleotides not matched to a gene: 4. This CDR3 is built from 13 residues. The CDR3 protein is CAIRTSGGGEQFF. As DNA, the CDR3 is TGTGCCATCAGGACTAGCGGGGGTGGGGAGCAGTTCTTC.

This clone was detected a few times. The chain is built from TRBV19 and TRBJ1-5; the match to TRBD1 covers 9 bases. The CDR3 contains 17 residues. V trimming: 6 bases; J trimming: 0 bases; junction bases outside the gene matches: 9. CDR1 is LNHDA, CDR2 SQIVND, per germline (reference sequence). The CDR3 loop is CASSARQGGNSNQPQHF. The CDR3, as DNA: TGTGCCAGTAGCGCCCGACAGGGGGGGAATAGCAATCAGCCCCAGCATTTT.

The CDR3 loop is CASSPTDSGLYGYTF. The CDR3 coding sequence is TGTGCCAGCTCACCCACGGACTCAGGCCTCTATGGCTACACCTTC. The chain carries TRBV18 and TRBJ1-2; D not certain. The CDR3 runs 15 residues. Deletions cut 3 bases from V and 4 bases from J, with 15 bases between. Germline CDR1 is KGHSH and CDR2 is LQKENI.

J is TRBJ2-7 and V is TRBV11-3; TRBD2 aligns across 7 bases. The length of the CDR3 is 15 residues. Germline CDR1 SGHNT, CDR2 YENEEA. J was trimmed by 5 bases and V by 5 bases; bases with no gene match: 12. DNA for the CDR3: TGTGCCAGCAGCCCCCGGGCGGGAGACGAAAACGAGCAGTACTTC. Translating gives CASSPRAGDENEQYF.

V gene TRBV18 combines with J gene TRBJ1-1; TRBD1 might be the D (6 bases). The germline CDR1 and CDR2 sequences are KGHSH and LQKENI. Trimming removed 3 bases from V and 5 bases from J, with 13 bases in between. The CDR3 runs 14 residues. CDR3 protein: CASSPGWGHTEAFF. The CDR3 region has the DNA TGTGCCAGCTCACCGGGCTGGGGGCATACTGAAGCTTTCTTT.

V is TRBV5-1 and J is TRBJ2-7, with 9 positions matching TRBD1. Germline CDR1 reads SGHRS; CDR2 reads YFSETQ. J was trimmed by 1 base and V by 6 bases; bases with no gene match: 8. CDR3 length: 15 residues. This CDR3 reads CASTPDRGGSYEQYF. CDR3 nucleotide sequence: TGCGCCAGCACACCAGACAGGGGGGGTTCCTACGAGCAGTACTTC.